These 20 T cell receptor beta chains originate from one sample sequenced in a study of T-cell reconstitution after alpha-beta-depleted transplantation in children. TCRbeta library construction was performed incorporating unique molecular identifiers. TCRdb itself ran the PCR reads through MiXCR, one entry per CDR3 protein. The profile shows approximately 430,000 distinct CDR3 sequences, 15% to 20% of them singletons. This material consisted of PBMCs, mostly from graft donor cells, taken 360 days after TCRalphabeta/CD19-depleted stem cell transplant. These receptors all stem from a boy younger than two who had a stem cell transplant for Wiskott-Aldrich syndrome, so the T cells may come from the graft donor.

This rearrangement joins TRBV10-3 to TRBJ2-1; D ambiguous. Germline values: CDR1 ENHRY, CDR2 SYGVKD. The CDR3 length is 14 residues. V lost 8 bases and J lost 0, with 11 bases in between. The CDR3 sequence: CAIVPLSSYNEQFF. CDR3 DNA sequence: TGTGCCATCGTACCCTTGAGCTCCTACAATGAGCAGTTCTTC.

In its sample, this clonotype was seen a few times. The gene calls are TRBV5-1 and TRBJ2-2, with D tentatively TRBD2 (6 bases). The germline V gene encodes CDR1 SGHRS and CDR2 YFSETQ. The CDR3 has 16 residues. V was pared by 5 bases and J by 0 bases, with 14 bases between. The CDR3 loop is CASSSGLRPNTGELFF. CDR3 nucleotides: TGCGCCAGCAGTTCGGGACTTCGCCCGAACACCGGGGAGCTGTTTTTT.

The rearrangement joins TRBV29-1 to TRBJ2-1; the D gene could be TRBD1 or TRBD2 (5 bases each). CDR3 length equals 10 residues. V was trimmed by 0 bases and J by 15 bases, leaving 9 bases between them. Germline CDR1 is SQVTM and CDR2 is ANQGSEA. CDR3 DNA: TGCAGCGTTGAAGAGGGGGATGCGTTCTTC. Amino acid sequence: CSVEEGDAFF.

In its sample, this clonotype was seen a few times. The gene calls are TRBV12-3 or TRBV12-4 and TRBJ2-7; tentative D call: TRBD2 (6 bases). The CDR3 loop spans 15 amino acids. V was pared by 3 bases and J by 3 bases, with 15 bases between. CDR3 in amino acids: CASSLSSRGNYEQYF. In DNA, the CDR3 is TGTGCCAGCAGTTTGTCATCCCGGGGGAACTACGAGCAGTACTTC.

The V gene is TRBV6-1, the J gene TRBJ1-2, with D unclear. Trimming removed 10 bases at V and 0 bases at J, with 12 bases between. This CDR3 is built from 13 residues. Germline values: CDR1 MNHNS, CDR2 SASEGT. CDR3 sequence: CATLTPPNYGYTF. CDR3 nucleotides: TGTGCCACCCTGACACCCCCTAACTATGGCTACACCTTC.

The sample holds a few counts of this clonotype. The rearrangement joins TRBV12-3 or TRBV12-4 to TRBJ2-5; TRBD2 matches 14 bases. The CDR3 consists of 15 residues. The V gene end was trimmed by 5 bases and the J gene end by 4 bases; junction bases not matched to a gene: 3. The CDR3 nucleotides are TGTGCCAGCAGTGCGGGACTAGCGGGAGCAGAGACCCAGTACTTC. Protein sequence: CASSAGLAGAETQYF.

This clonotype was seen a handful of times. The chain employs TRBV7-9 and TRBJ2-7; TRBD2 is a possible D gene (6 bases). Trimming took off 1 base at V and 5 bases at J, with 18 bases between the two ends. The CDR3 covers 16 residues. CDR1 and CDR2 (germline): SEHNR, FQNEAQ (reference sequence). CDR3 amino acids: CASSLGVTGVRDEQYF. CDR3 nucleotide sequence: TGTGCCAGCAGCTTAGGGGTAACGGGAGTAAGGGACGAGCAGTACTTC. Full variable domain (remainder filled in from reference TRBV7-9 and TRBJ2-7): DTGVSQNPRHKITKRGQNVTFRCDPISEHNRLYWYRQTLGQGPEFLTYFQNEAQLEKSRLLSDRFSAERPKGSFSTLEIQRTEQGDSAMYLCASSLGVTGVRDEQYFGPGTRLTVT.

There are a few counts of this clonotype. The V and J genes are TRBV7-6 and TRBJ2-5; D possibly corresponds to TRBD1 (6 bases). V was pared by 2 bases and J by 2 bases, with 9 bases between. Germline CDR1 and CDR2: SGHVS and FNYEAQ. The CDR3 is 14 amino acids. Here the CDR3 DNA reads TGTGCCAGCAGCTTACTCGGGACACAAGAGACCCAGTACTTC. Protein: CASSLLGTQETQYF.

The chain employs TRBV6-5 and TRBJ1-1; 7 nucleotides match TRBD1. V gave up 2 bases and J gave up 1 base; unmatched junction bases: 7. Germline CDR1 is MNHEY and CDR2 is SVGAGI. This CDR3 region has 16 residues. In nucleotides, the CDR3 is TGTGCCAGCAGTTACGAACATTGGGACAGGAACACTGAAGCTTTCTTT. Its translation is CASSYEHWDRNTEAFF.

This clonotype was seen a few times. The rearrangement uses TRBV5-1 and TRBJ2-2; perhaps TRBD1 as D (5 bases). Germline assignment: CDR1 SGHRS and CDR2 YFSETQ. This CDR3 spans 17 amino acids. V was trimmed by 0 bases and J by 1 base, leaving 13 bases between them. CDR3 loop: CASSLGGQVWNTGELFF. The DNA of the CDR3 is TGCGCCAGCAGCTTGGGCGGACAAGTTTGGAACACCGGGGAGCTGTTTTTT. Supplemented by reference TRBV5-1 and TRBJ2-2, the full variable domain reads KAGVTQTPRYLIKTRGQQVTLSCSPISGHRSVSWYQQTPGQGLQFLFEYFSETQRNKGNFPGRFSGRQFSNSRSEMNVSTLELGDSALYLCASSLGGQVWNTGELFFGEGSRLTVL.

V and J are TRBV5-1 and TRBJ1-1, with D possibly TRBD1 on 5 matching bases. The CDR3 is 16 residues long. V was cut by 1 base and J by 4 bases, with 17 bases left in between. Germline CDR1 SGHRS, CDR2 YFSETQ. CDR3 DNA sequence: TGCGCCAGCAGCTTGCGACACGGAAAGGGGATCACTGAAGCTTTCTTT. Its translation is CASSLRHGKGITEAFF.

This clonotype occurred a few times. The chain joins TRBV20-1 to TRBJ2-2; 9 bases are shared with TRBD1. The CDR3 runs to 16 residues. After removal of 0 bases from V and 5 bases from J, the junction contained 7 bases not matched to a gene. Per germline, CDR1 DFQATT and CDR2 SNEGSKA (reference sequence). CDR3 DNA: TGCAGTGCTAGAGATCGCCGGACAGGGGAGACCGGGGAGCTGTTTTTT. Encoded protein: CSARDRRTGETGELFF.

The chain carries TRBV12-3 or TRBV12-4 and TRBJ2-4; perhaps TRBD1 as D (5 bases). The length of the CDR3 is 15 residues. V was clipped by 5 bases and J by 0 bases, with 11 bases between them. As DNA, the CDR3 is TGTGCCAGCAGTCGACAGACGATAGCCAAAAACATTCAGTACTTC. Translating gives CASSRQTIAKNIQYF.

V is TRBV24-1 and J is TRBJ2-2; TRBD2 aligns across 8 bases. In germline, CDR1 is KGHDR, CDR2 SFDVKD. V was clipped by 4 bases and J by 2 bases; unmatched bases: 5. This CDR3 spans 16 amino acids. CDR3 sequence (DNA): TGTGCCACCAGTGACCCGGGACTAGGTAACACCGGGGAGCTGTTTTTT. Translation: CATSDPGLGNTGELFF.

This clonotype turned up a few times. The chain has TRBV12-3 or TRBV12-4 and TRBJ1-1; D is undetermined. This CDR3 spans 17 amino acids. The V and J ends lost 5 bases and 2 bases respectively, with 21 bases between them. The CDR3 reads CASSTPYGGRVNTEAFF. In nucleotides, the CDR3 is TGTGCCAGCAGTACGCCTTATGGAGGGAGGGTTAACACTGAAGCTTTCTTT.

V usage is TRBV3-1 and J usage is TRBJ2-2; no clear D gene. Germline values: CDR1 LGHDT, CDR2 YNNKEL (reference sequence). Trimming shortened V by 1 base and J by 12 bases, and 6 bases separated the two germline ends. The CDR3 is made up of 11 amino acids. This CDR3 is CASSQATKLFF. CDR3 bases: TGTGCCAGCAGCCAAGCCACGAAGCTGTTTTTT.

This clonotype has only a few counts. Its ends do not fully match the called genes, so a read error is possible. The rearrangement joins TRBV7-7 to TRBJ2-4; the D gene is possibly TRBD1 (6 bases). The V gene's germline CDR1 is SSHAT and CDR2 FNYEAQ (reference sequence). This CDR3 spans 15 amino acids. The DNA of the CDR3 is TGTGCCAGCAGCTCTAGCTGGGGGCTCAAACATTTCGTGTGGTTC. Protein: CASSSSWGLKHFVWF.

The V gene is TRBV12-3 or TRBV12-4, the J gene TRBJ1-2; D is uncertain. V was clipped by 1 base and J by 2 bases, with 5 bases between them. The CDR3 extends over 13 amino acids. The CDR3 nucleotides read TGTGCCAGCAGTTTAGAACACAACTATGGCTACACCTTC. It yields the protein CASSLEHNYGYTF.

The chain couples TRBV19 to TRBJ2-1; no reliable D call. The CDR3 is 12 amino acids. Trimming pared 3 bases from V and 7 bases from J, leaving 7 bases between. Germline values: CDR1 LNHDA, CDR2 SQIVND (reference sequence). The CDR3 here is CASSMIWNEQFF. For the CDR3, the DNA is TGTGCCAGTAGTATGATATGGAATGAGCAGTTCTTC.

V usage is TRBV5-1 and J usage is TRBJ2-2, with 11 bases matching TRBD1. The V gene end was trimmed by 0 bases and the J gene end by 0 bases; junction bases not matched to a gene: 7. Germline CDR1 SGHRS, CDR2 YFSETQ. This CDR3 spans 19 amino acids. The CDR3 DNA sequence: TGCGCCAGCAGCTTGGGGACAGGGGGCTCTCTTGCGAACACCGGGGAGCTGTTTTTT. Translating gives CASSLGTGGSLANTGELFF.